Sequencing of this T cell receptor beta chain was carried out in a study of T cell responses to AZD1222 COVID-19 vaccine. Overall study results and limits: Baseline seropositivity occurred in only a handful of AZD1222 recipients. Spike-spanning, vaccine-associated CD4 TCRs were dominant at 160-218 and 743-854.

About this clone: Its antigen is unidentified.

Germline V lookup: CDR1 MDHEN, CDR2 SYDVKM. This CDR3 region has 13 residues. The data were produced by immunoSEQ multiplex PCR, yet TCRdb's version contains in-frame clones alone and is incomplete. Of roughly 100,000 clones in the sample, 84% are singletons; the top ten hold around 15%. The receptor was derived from an adult in good health. The source material was peripheral blood, sampled on day 0 of AZD1222 vaccination. The V call is TRBV28, the J call TRBJ2-1, with D perhaps assigned TRBD1 or TRBD2 (6 bases each). The CDR3 DNA reads as TGTGTATCTAGGGGGGACCCGAACAATGAGCAGTTCTTC. As protein: CVSRGDPNNEQFF.